This T cell receptor (beta chain) was sequenced during a study of cytomegalovirus exposure and HLA in healthy donors. Study results and caveats: Cytomegalovirus association was assigned to under 200 TCR beta chains. Many donors shared some public TCRs, even though most TCR sequences were rare. Testing in vitro showed a few CMV-associated chains specific for CMV antigens.

It was the 120-subject validation cohort, separate from the approximately 680-subject first cohort, to which the donors belonged. This clone was picked up a small number of times. What it binds is not known. Trimming stripped 6 bases from V and 9 bases from J, with 8 bases between. Germline V gene data show CDR1 as SNHLY and CDR2 as FYNNEI. CDR3 length: 10 residues. Some clones are missing from TCRdb's copy, which holds only in-frame ones; the method was immunoSEQ multiplex PCR. The sample consists of about 190,000 clones, roughly 80% of them appearing once. This clonotype was sampled from a woman in her late teens or twenties in good health and CMV-seropositive. J is TRBJ1-2 and V is TRBV2; D is ambiguous. Specimen: PBMCs. CDR3 amino acids: CASRGRRYTF. The CDR3 DNA reads TGTGCCAGCAGAGGCAGGCGCTACACCTTC.